The present TCR beta chain was sequenced within a study of blood T cell repertoires in COVID-19. Study-level information: PBMCs, B-cell-depleted T cells, or T cells were the source of the cDNA or gDNA that made up the material.

This clone appeared a single time. This CDR3 contains 13 residues. With V trimmed by 5 bases and J by 11 bases, 8 bases remained unmatched. The germline gives CDR1 MNHEY, CDR2 SMNVEV (reference sequence). Original processing notes: Nucleated cell counts were estimated from reference gene primer amplification. Using immunoSEQ multiplex PCR, the repertoire was profiled, and TCRdb retains in-frame clones only, with some absent. V and J calls and clone size come straight from that table; D and trimming were deduced from the DNA. The profile shows about 42,000 clones, about 87% of them singletons. Sample: peripheral blood. This chain joins TRBV27 and TRBJ1-1, with 10 bases identical to TRBD1. The TCR originated in a human donor in a cohort sampled during active COVID-19. CDR3: CASSSRQGARAFF. The CDR3 DNA reads as TGTGCCAGCAGTAGTAGACAGGGGGCGCGGGCTTTCTTT.